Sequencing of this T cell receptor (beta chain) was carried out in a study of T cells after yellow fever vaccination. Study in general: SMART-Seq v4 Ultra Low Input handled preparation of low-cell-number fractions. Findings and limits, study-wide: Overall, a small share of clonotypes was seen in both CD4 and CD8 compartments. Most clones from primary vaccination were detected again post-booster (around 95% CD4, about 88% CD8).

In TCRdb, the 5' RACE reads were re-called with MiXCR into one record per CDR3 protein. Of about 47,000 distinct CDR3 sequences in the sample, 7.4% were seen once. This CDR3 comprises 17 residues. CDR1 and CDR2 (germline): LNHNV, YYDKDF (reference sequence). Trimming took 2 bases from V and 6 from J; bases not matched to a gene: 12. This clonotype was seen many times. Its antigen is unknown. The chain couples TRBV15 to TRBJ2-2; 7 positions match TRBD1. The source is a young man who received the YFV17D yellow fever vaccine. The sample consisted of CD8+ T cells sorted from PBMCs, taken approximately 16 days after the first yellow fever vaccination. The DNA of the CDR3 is TGTGCCACCAGCAGAAGTAACAGGGGCCTAGGTGCCGGGGAGCTGTTTTTT. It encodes CATSRSNRGLGAGELFF.